Below, 27 T cell receptor beta chains from the same sample are listed, as sequenced in a study of response to subunit inactivated influenza vaccine. MiXCR, run by TCRdb on the RT-PCR reads, gives a single entry per CDR3 protein. The sample contains about 540,000 distinct CDR3 sequences, 20% to 25% of which appear only once. This sample was shared with a second study, whose subject was T cells expressing NK-cell markers. According to that study: 5'RACE template switching with UMIs generated TCR beta cDNA.

Specimen: CD4+ T cells sorted from PBMCs, collected less than 13 days after vaccination. Receptors originate from a man aged 50 to 60 who received an inactivated influenza vaccine.

The chain employs TRBV4-3 and TRBJ2-2, with 8 bases fitting TRBD2. Unmatched junction bases numbered 5, after V lost 4 bases and J lost 4 bases. Germline V lookup: CDR1 LGHNA, CDR2 YSLEER. The CDR3 totals 15 residues. DNA of the CDR3: TGCGCCAGCAGCCGGGGGACTAGAAGCACCGGGGAGCTGTTTTTT. Residues: CASSRGTRSTGELFF.

The chain has TRBV27 and TRBJ2-1; D is possibly TRBD2 (6 bases). In germline, CDR1 is MNHEY, CDR2 SMNVEV (reference sequence). Trimming shortened V by 8 bases and J by 9 bases, and 17 bases separated the two germline ends. CDR3 length: 13 residues. The CDR3 DNA reads TGTGCCAGCGGAGGGCCGCGACGGGCTGAGCAGTTCTTC. Translated, it gives CASGGPRRAEQFF.

This clonotype was recorded once. The genes are TRBV21-1 and TRBJ2-5. TRBV21-1 is a known pseudogene. The CDR3 length is 16 residues. CDR3 coding DNA: TGTGCCAGCAGCAAAGCGGTTGTGAAGGACCAAGAGACCCAGTACTTC. This encodes CASSKAVVKDQETQYF.

This rearrangement joins TRBV20-1 to TRBJ1-1; possibly TRBD1 for D (6 bases). Between the trimmed V and J ends, which lost 3 bases and 1 base, there was a span of 9 bases. There are 13 residues in the CDR3. The V gene's germline CDR1 is DFQATT and CDR2 SNEGSKA (reference sequence). The CDR3 DNA reads TGCAGTGCTAGGACAGGACCGAACACTGAAGCTTTCTTT. It is translated as CSARTGPNTEAFF.

The rearrangement links TRBV7-8 to TRBJ2-1, with 11 bases fitting TRBD2. Germline loops: CDR1 SGHVS, CDR2 FQNEAQ. This CDR3 spans 16 amino acids. V lost 7 bases and J lost 0; bases outside the gene matches: 5. CDR3 residues: CASKVAGGSSYNEQFF. The DNA of the CDR3 is TGTGCCAGCAAGGTAGCGGGAGGGAGCTCCTACAATGAGCAGTTCTTC. Based on the CDR3 plus reference TRBV7-8 and TRBJ2-1, the full variable domain is GAGVSQSPRYKVAKRGQDVALRCDPISGHVSLFWYQQALGQGPEFLTYFQNEAQLDKSGLPSDRFFAERPEGSVSTLKIQRTQQEDSAVYLCASKVAGGSSYNEQFFGPGTRLTVL.

This clonotype was detected ten times or more. The chain couples TRBV24-1 to TRBJ2-2; D unresolved. The CDR3 consists of 12 residues. V gave up 6 bases and J gave up 7 bases, with 8 bases separating them. Germline lookup yields CDR1 KGHDR and CDR2 SFDVKD. CDR3 in amino acids: CATSPYYGELFF. The CDR3 bases are TGTGCCACCAGTCCCTATTACGGGGAGCTGTTTTTT.

This clonotype was seen a few times. The chain joins TRBV6-1 to TRBJ1-1, with D perhaps TRBD1 (6 bases). This CDR3 has 13 amino acids. The germline V gene has CDR1 MNHNS and CDR2 SASEGT. V was trimmed by 9 bases and J by 0 bases, leaving 11 bases between them. The CDR3 spells CASNRVMNTEAFF. The CDR3 DNA is TGTGCCAGTAACAGGGTAATGAACACTGAAGCTTTCTTT.

This clonotype came up a few times. This rearrangement joins TRBV6-4 to TRBJ1-1; D gene unclear. V lost 8 bases, J lost 3 bases, and 13 bases lay in between. The germline CDR1 and CDR2 sequences are MRHNA and SNTAGT. The length of the CDR3 is 13 residues. CDR3 DNA sequence: TGTGCCAGCCCCCTTGCAGAACACACTGAAGCTTTCTTT. It codes for CASPLAEHTEAFF.

The chain combines TRBV20-1 with TRBJ1-1; perhaps TRBD1 as D (6 bases). Germline V lookup: CDR1 DFQATT, CDR2 SNEGSKA (reference sequence). This CDR3 is 13 amino acids long. V was clipped by 3 bases and J by 5 bases, with 13 bases between them. CDR3 sequence (DNA): TGCAGTGCTAGTCGTTTTAGGGGGACTGAAGCTTTCTTT. It translates to CSASRFRGTEAFF.

This clonotype was seen a few times. The J gene is TRBJ2-7, the V gene TRBV4-2, with TRBD2 matching 9 bases. Germline trimming cut 4 bases from V and 5 bases from J; bases unmatched to any gene: 12. Germline CDR1 LGHNA, CDR2 YNFKEQ. The CDR3 is 16 amino acids. The CDR3 region has the DNA TGTGCCAGCAGCCCTCTAAATAGCGGGGGCGACGACGAGCAGTACTTC. It translates to CASSPLNSGGDDEQYF.

This clonotype occurred a few times. The rearrangement joins TRBV7-2 to TRBJ2-1; possible D gene TRBD1, 5 bases. The germline V gene encodes CDR1 SGHTA and CDR2 FQGNSA. V shed 1 base and J shed 4 bases, with 8 bases lying between them. This CDR3 has 14 residues. Here the CDR3 DNA reads TGTGCCAGCAGCTTAGGCGCAGGGTACAATGAGCAGTTCTTC. Encoded protein: CASSLGAGYNEQFF.

This chain links TRBV28 with TRBJ1-1; no clear D. The CDR3 is 13 amino acids. Per the germline V gene, CDR1 is MDHEN and CDR2 is SYDVKM. The germline V and J ends were trimmed by 10 bases and 0 bases, with 12 bases remaining between them. CDR3 coding DNA: TGTGCCACCTCTAGGGAATTGAACACTGAAGCTTTCTTT. Translated, it gives CATSRELNTEAFF.

This chain links TRBV5-6 with TRBJ2-5; 13 bases map to TRBD2. Germline values: CDR1 SGHDT, CDR2 YYEEEE. The CDR3 sequence is 17 residues long. V was clipped by 3 bases and J by 7 bases; unmatched bases: 12. CDR3 DNA sequence: TGTGCCAGCAGCTCCCTGACTAGCGGGGGGTTAGGGGGGACCCAGTACTTC. Translated: CASSSLTSGGLGGTQYF.

A few counts support this clonotype. The chain is built from TRBV19 and TRBJ1-1; D not resolved. This CDR3 contains 13 residues. Between the trimmed V and J ends, which lost 2 bases and 0 bases, there was a span of 4 bases. CDR1 and CDR2 from the germline V gene are LNHDA and SQIVND (reference sequence). The CDR3 here is CASSIKMNTEAFF. The CDR3 DNA reads TGTGCCAGTAGTATAAAGATGAACACTGAAGCTTTCTTT.

This sequence joins TRBV5-1 and TRBJ2-1; 7 nucleotides agree with TRBD2. The ends lost 2 bases at V and 4 bases at J; junction bases unmatched: 9. This CDR3 comprises 16 residues. CDR1 and CDR2 from the germline V gene are SGHRS and YFSETQ. In nucleotides, the CDR3 is TGCGCCAGCAGCTTAAGTGCCGGGGGGACTTACAATGAGCAGTTCTTC. Protein sequence: CASSLSAGGTYNEQFF. The whole variable domain, remainder taken from reference TRBV5-1 and TRBJ2-1, is KAGVTQTPRYLIKTRGQQVTLSCSPISGHRSVSWYQQTPGQGLQFLFEYFSETQRNKGNFPGRFSGRQFSNSRSEMNVSTLELGDSALYLCASSLSAGGTYNEQFFGPGTRLTVL.

The rearrangement uses TRBV10-3 and TRBJ1-4, with 9 bases identical to TRBD1. This CDR3 has 15 residues. Per germline, CDR1 ENHRY and CDR2 SYGVKD. Losses at the gene ends were 2 bases for V and 7 bases for J; bases not matched to a gene: 5. CDR3 sequence: CAISERQGVSEKLFF. The CDR3 DNA reads TGTGCCATCAGTGAGAGACAGGGGGTTAGTGAAAAACTGTTTTTT.

The chain links TRBV5-1 to TRBJ2-5, with 9 bases that match TRBD1. Germline V gene data show CDR1 as SGHRS and CDR2 as YFSETQ. The CDR3 consists of 15 residues. Germline trimming cut 4 bases from V and 5 bases from J; bases unmatched to any gene: 9. This chain's CDR3 is CASSRGTGTRETQYF. The CDR3 region has the DNA TGCGCCAGCAGCCGGGGGACAGGGACGAGGGAGACCCAGTACTTC.

This clonotype was seen at least ten times. The junction differs from germline at one of its ends, possibly a read error. The genes are TRBV6-5 and TRBJ1-2; 10 bases match TRBD1. The CDR3 totals 12 residues. CDR1 MNHEY and CDR2 SVGAGI come from the germline V gene. CDR3 DNA sequence: TGTGCCAGCAGTGCCGGGACAGGGGCTCACTCCTTC. Protein sequence: CASSAGTGAHSF.

The chain joins TRBV5-1 to TRBJ2-7; D gene uncertain. Germline loops: CDR1 SGHRS, CDR2 YFSETQ. V lost 2 bases and J lost 3, with 9 bases in between. The CDR3 consists of 13 residues. CDR3 DNA: TGCGCCAGCAGCTTAATCTCCGACTACGAGCAGTACTTC. Its protein product is CASSLISDYEQYF. Drawing the rest from reference TRBV5-1 and TRBJ2-7, the complete variable domain is KAGVTQTPRYLIKTRGQQVTLSCSPISGHRSVSWYQQTPGQGLQFLFEYFSETQRNKGNFPGRFSGRQFSNSRSEMNVSTLELGDSALYLCASSLISDYEQYFGPGTRLTVT.

This clonotype was detected a few times. This chain links TRBV28 with TRBJ2-5; D could derive from TRBD1 or TRBD2 (6 bases each). Trimming removed 6 bases at V and 5 bases at J, with 13 bases between. Germline values: CDR1 MDHEN, CDR2 SYDVKM. This CDR3 has 13 amino acids. The CDR3 sequence: CASRSGGRETQYF. DNA for the CDR3: TGTGCCAGCAGGTCTGGGGGGCGGGAGACCCAGTACTTC.

The V gene is TRBV6-1, the J gene TRBJ1-5, with D uncertain. CDR3 length: 15 residues. Trimming shortened V by 0 bases and J by 2 bases, and 8 bases separated the two germline ends. Germline V gene sequence: CDR1 MNHNS, CDR2 SASEGT. DNA of the CDR3: TGTGCCAGCAGTGAAGCGAGACCAGGCAATCAGCCCCAGCATTTT. Protein: CASSEARPGNQPQHF.

The chain employs TRBV12-3 or TRBV12-4 and TRBJ1-2, with TRBD1 matching over 7 bases. The length of the CDR3 is 15 residues. Germline trimming cut 7 bases from V and 8 bases from J; bases unmatched to any gene: 16. The CDR3 is CASTLIGTATRGYTF. The CDR3 region has the DNA TGTGCCAGCACCCTTATTGGGACAGCCACCAGGGGCTACACCTTC.

This clonotype was detected only a few times. The chain is built from TRBV14 and TRBJ2-1; 8 nucleotides line up with TRBD1. Germline V lookup: CDR1 SGHDN, CDR2 FVKESK. CDR3 length: 13 residues. The CDR3 sequence: CQGADSSYNEQFF. In DNA, the CDR3 is TGTCAGGGGGCGGACAGCTCCTACAATGAGCAGTTCTTC.

The V and J genes are TRBV11-2 and TRBJ1-3; D is possibly TRBD1 (5 bases). Trimming took off 8 bases at V and 3 bases at J, with 14 bases between the two ends. Germline CDR1 is SGHAT and CDR2 is FQNNGV. The CDR3 runs to 14 residues. This CDR3 is CASGRGSNGNTIYF. Written as DNA, the CDR3 is TGTGCCAGCGGGCGGGGCTCTAATGGAAACACCATATATTTT.

The rearrangement joins TRBV10-3 to TRBJ1-3, with D hard to call. The germline V gene encodes CDR1 ENHRY and CDR2 SYGVKD. V lost 6 bases to trimming and J lost 7 bases, with 16 bases between them. The CDR3 has 14 amino acids. CDR3 nucleotides: TGTGCCATCAGGGGGATAGGAGCCAAGAACACCATATATTTT. Its protein product is CAIRGIGAKNTIYF.

As regards this clonotype: Relative to the germline gene, one junction end is altered; a read error may explain this. CDR3 sequence: CDSSPGLAGAPGGDTQYF. CDR3 in DNA: TGCGACAGCAGCCCAGGACTAGCGGGGGCCCCCGGGGGAGATACGCAGTATTTT. The J gene is TRBJ2-3, the V gene TRBV5-1, with 13 bases that match TRBD2. The V gene's germline CDR1 is SGHRS and CDR2 YFSETQ. The CDR3 extends over 18 amino acids.

The chain has TRBV7-7 and TRBJ2-2, with D tentatively TRBD2 (5 bases). There are 12 residues in the CDR3. Germline V CDR1 and CDR2: SSHAT, FNYEAQ (reference sequence). This chain's CDR3 is CASRPSSGELFF. The CDR3, as DNA: TGTGCTAGCCGCCCTAGCTCCGGGGAGCTGTTTTTT.